This T cell receptor (beta chain) was captured in a study of T cells in women clearing cervical HPV infection. On this clone: Read sequence stops 3 residues before the CDR3 end, and the germline J gene provides the missing end.

Profiled with immunoSEQ multiplex PCR; TCRdb holds only in-frame clones, not every one. Its listing shows 40,000 or so clones. Looked up from germline, CDR1 is DFQATT and CDR2 is SNEGSKA (reference sequence). V lost 3 bases to trimming and J lost 4 bases, with 9 bases between them. The CDR3 consists of 13 residues. V and J are TRBV20-1 and TRBJ1-4, with D perhaps matching TRBD1 (6 bases). The sequence was obtained from a woman aged 18 to 69 with a cervical HPV16 infection that either progressed to CIN3+ or cleared (not recorded which). Sequencing was done on a sample of blood buffy coat. CDR3 in amino acids: CSASQDSNEKLFF. The sequenced part of the CDR3 DNA is TGCAGTGCTAGCCAGGACAGTAATGAAAAA.